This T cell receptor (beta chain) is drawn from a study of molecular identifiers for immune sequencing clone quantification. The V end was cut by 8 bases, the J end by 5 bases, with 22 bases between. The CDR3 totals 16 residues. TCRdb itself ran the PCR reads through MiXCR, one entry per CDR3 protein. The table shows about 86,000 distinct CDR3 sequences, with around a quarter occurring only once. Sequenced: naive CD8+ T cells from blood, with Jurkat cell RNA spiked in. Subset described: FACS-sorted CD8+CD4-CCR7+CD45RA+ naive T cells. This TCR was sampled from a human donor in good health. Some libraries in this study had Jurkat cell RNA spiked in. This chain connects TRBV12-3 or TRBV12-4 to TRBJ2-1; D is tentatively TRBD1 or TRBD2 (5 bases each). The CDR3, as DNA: TGTGCCAGCGGCATTCTCCCAGGGACGATTAACAATGAGCAGTTCTTC. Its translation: CASGILPGTINNEQFF.